This T cell receptor beta chain originates from a study of sequential checkpoint blockade in melanoma. Study summary: Arm A got nivolumab then ipilimumab; arm B the reverse, 1:1. More than 20 patients had matched tumor biopsies before treatment and at week 13 after nivolumab or ipilimumab alone.

Study results and limitations: In arm A, pretreatment tumor clonality was associated with response.

The treatment denotes: randomized to nivolumab then ipilimumab (arm A) or the reverse (arm B). With 1 base removed from V and 4 bases from J, the gap between germline ends came to 11 bases. Germline-derived CDR1 and CDR2 are SGDLS and YYNGEE. The CDR3 is 14 amino acids. TCRdb's table, derived via immunoSEQ multiplex PCR, lists solely in-frame clones and lacks some. The table shows about 810 clones, with roughly 25% occurring only once. This clone was picked up a small number of times. The antigen remains undetermined. This specimen was tumor tissue (inferred from file names), taken from a patient given nivolumab and ipilimumab in sequence. The receptor's source is a human donor with melanoma. The V gene is TRBV9, the J gene TRBJ1-2; D ambiguous. The CDR3 region has the DNA TGTGCCAGCAGCGTAACGTGGACGTCCTATGGCTACACCTTC. It yields the protein CASSVTWTSYGYTF. The full variable domain, its missing parts supplied by reference TRBV9 and TRBJ1-2, is DSGVTQTPKHLITATGQRVTLRCSPRSGDLSVYWYQQSLDQGLQFLIQYYNGEERAKGNILERFSAQQFPDLHSELNLSSLELGDSALYFCASSVTWTSYGYTFGSGTRLTVV.